This paragraph covers one T cell receptor beta chain sequence. Its antigen is unknown. PCR employed 60 Vbeta and 13 Jbeta primers. Clones were read by immunoSEQ multiplex PCR, and TCRdb kept only the in-frame ones, dropping some. The table has about 150,000 clones, 79% seen once. This sample is drawn from a study of cytomegalovirus exposure and HLA in healthy donors. Study outcomes and limitations: In a later analysis, HLA-associated TCR beta chains were more clonally expanded than equally common others. With DRB1 most and HLA-C fewest, TCR association rates differed between HLA loci in a later analysis. Several of the most significant clusters appeared, in a later analysis, to be linked to common viral pathogens. The authors listed roughly 150 TCR beta chains as cytomegalovirus-associated.

The CDR3 contains 12 residues. CDR1 is MDHEN, CDR2 SYDVKM, per germline. Deletions cut 3 bases from V and 4 bases from J, with 6 bases between. Material: PBMCs. The chain recombines TRBV28 with TRBJ1-1; maybe TRBD1 (5 bases). This TCR came from a man aged 45-60 years in good health and CMV-seropositive. This CDR3 is CASSFGGTEAFF. The DNA of the CDR3 is TGTGCCAGCAGTTTCGGGGGCACTGAAGCTTTCTTT.